This TCR beta chain was retrieved from a study of CD8+CD57+ T cells in acquired aplastic anemia. Study details: The average for DNA from sorted CD4+ and CD8+ cells was about 3.3 ug. Overall study results and limits: About 29 CD8+ CDR3 sequences occurred in both the patients and the controls. Researchers reported that CD8+ Simpson's diversity was not significantly different in patients versus controls.

The template for TCR beta VDJ and CDR3 sequence profiling was genomic DNA. TCRdb re-called the reads through MiXCR, storing one row per CDR3 protein. The sample yields about 190,000 distinct CDR3 sequences, 64% seen once. The CDR3 length is 13 residues. Trimming took off 4 bases at V and 7 bases at J, with 14 bases between the two ends. Germline V lookup: CDR1 SGHTA, CDR2 FQGNSA. In this sample, this clonotype turned up a few times. Antigen unknown. This receptor was obtained from a human donor with severe aplastic anemia or a healthy control (not recorded which). Sequencing used sorted CD4+, CD8+, or CD8+CD57+ T cells (not recorded which) from PBMCs. The rearrangement uses TRBV7-2 and TRBJ2-7, with D unresolved. The CDR3 DNA reads TGTGCCAGCAGCTCCGAAATATCGAGGGAGCAGTACTTC. This sequence encodes CASSSEISREQYF.